Here is one TCR beta chain with its context. Its antigen is undetermined. With the Oncomine TCR Beta short-read assay, DNA from cultured CD4+ T cells was sequenced. MiXCR, applied by TCRdb to the PCR reads, yields one record per CDR3 protein. Of approximately 15,000 distinct CDR3 sequences in the sample, around 58% were seen once. Treatment noted: 10-day PBMC culture with coronavirus spike peptide pools or control peptides (ViraFEST assay). IL-2 at approximately 10 IU/ml and peptide pools at roughly 9.1 ug/ml were added to PBMCs cultured at two million per well. This entry comes from a study of vaccination and CD4 T cells after COVID-19. Background on the study: Post-COVID draws followed diagnosis by a median roughly 93 days (range 35 to 161). The cells in question were stimulated using overlapping spike peptides derived from SARS-CoV-2, HCoV-NL63, HCoV-OC43 and HCoV-229E.

The specimen was CD4+ T cells from blood, cultured in vitro. This TCR was recovered from a human donor who had recovered from COVID-19.

The CDR3 reads CASSPGRGNQPQHF. The CDR3 coding sequence is TGTGCCAGCAGTCCGGGCAGGGGGAATCAGCCCCAGCATTTT. V gene TRBV6-1 combines with J gene TRBJ1-5; the match to TRBD1 covers 7 bases. V lost 5 bases and J lost 4; bases outside the gene matches: 5. The CDR3 is 14 amino acids. Germline assignment: CDR1 MNHNS and CDR2 SASEGT.